The 2 T cell receptor beta chains given below trace back to one sample, sequenced in a study of identical twins. TCRdb called the 5' RACE reads again in MiXCR, with one record for every CDR3 protein. This table has nearly 650,000 distinct CDR3 sequences, 7.1% appearing once. The data also belong to a second study, concerning yellow fever vaccine responses in identical twins.

Sequenced: PBMCs. These receptors originate from a woman aged 18 to 35 in good health.

This clonotype was seen more than once but under ten times. The rearrangement links TRBV28 to TRBJ1-3; possible D gene TRBD1, 6 bases. In germline, CDR1 is MDHEN, CDR2 SYDVKM. This CDR3 contains 14 residues. V gave up 1 base and J gave up 15 bases, with 19 bases separating them. This chain's CDR3 is CASSLYTQGDSTYF. The CDR3 DNA reads as TGTGCCAGCAGTTTATACACACAGGGTGATTCCACATATTTT.

This clonotype turned up a few times. The rearrangement uses TRBV29-1 and TRBJ2-1; TRBD1 matches at 7 bases. Trimming at V came to 6 bases and at J to 6 bases, leaving 14 bases not matched to a gene. Germline V gene lookup returns CDR1 SQVTM and CDR2 ANQGSEA. This CDR3 spans 15 amino acids. The CDR3 spells CSVHRGRGSSNEQFF. CDR3 coding DNA: TGCAGCGTCCACAGGGGAAGGGGGAGCAGCAATGAGCAGTTCTTC.